This record looks at one T cell receptor beta chain sequence and its context. No cognate antigen has been identified for it. No much larger clone is present one base from it, and per-base qualities are unavailable. Library construction relied on PCR. DNA from cultured CD4+ T cells was subjected to TCR sequencing with the Oncomine TCR Beta short-read assay at the Johns Hopkins FTIC core. The QIAamp micro DNA kit was used to extract genomic DNA from the cultured CD4+ T cells. Oncomine TCR Beta libraries from cultured CD4+ T cells were pooled using unique dual indexes and sequenced on an Illumina iSeq 100. Turning to the authors' computational methods: Non-productive sequences were removed, and CDR3s that did not start with C, did not end with F or W, or were shorter than 7 amino acids were discarded. Antigen-specific clonotypes were identified using the MANAFEST web application through comparison of peptide-stimulated wells with reference and other culture wells. Positive clones required FDR below 0.05, an odds ratio above 5, and productive frequency above 0.1% in at least two of three replicate wells. Cross-reactive clonotypes were defined as significantly expanded in both SARS-CoV-2 spike wells and at least one common cold coronavirus spike condition. CDR3 homology was assessed with Levenshtein distances (stringdist) and unrooted phylogenetic trees (ape) in R version 3.6.1. Using fastp at Q25 and MiXCR, TCRdb reprocessed the public reads and kept productive beta chains. Rows are combined by CDR3 protein, so each entry shows the most common genes and DNA. These V and J calls originate from TCRdb's pipeline instead of the authors' own analysis. The sample profile shows 20,000 to 30,000 distinct CDR3 sequences; roughly 38% of them were found once. 3% to 4% of the sample rests with the top ten.

This record comes from a study of vaccination and CD4 T cells after COVID-19 (dated by TCRdb to 2022 to 2024). Background for the entire study: Convalescent patients had a positive SARS-CoV-2 result on nasal swab PCR, and of these patients, some ten had mild disease and one had severe disease. The convalescent cohort included six males and four females, with two Hispanic individuals, seven Caucasians, two Asians and one multiracial person. Two doses of either the Pfizer-BioNTech BNT162b2 vaccine (n=8) or the Moderna mRNA-1273 vaccine (n=2) were administered to participants. Culture stimuli were overlapping spike peptide pools from SARS-CoV-2 and from the common cold coronaviruses HCoV-NL63, HCoV-OC43 and HCoV-229E. In control cultures, a CEFX viral epitope pool was used as positive control, an HIV-1 Nef peptide pool was used as negative control, or no peptide was added. For three convalescent patients, samples were collected at an early post-vaccination timepoint (day 14) as well as at a late post-vaccination timepoint (days 161 to 241). Post-COVID blood samples from convalescent patients were collected a median of about 100 days after diagnosis, with a range of about 35 to 180 days. The spike-specific CD4+ TCR repertoire was compared before and after mRNA vaccination in ten to eleven COVID-19 convalescent patients and 4 infection-naive healthy vaccine recipients. Post-vaccine blood samples were taken a median of approximately 76 days after the second vaccine dose, with a range of 14 to 241 days.

What the study reported, not specific to this receptor: Although the median number of SARS-CoV-2-reactive clonotypes went up from around 20 after infection to 35 to 40 after vaccination, the increase was not significant. Of the vaccine-specific clones found in convalescent patients, nearly all (304 of 307) were mono-reactive for SARS-CoV-2 spike instead of being cross-reactive with common cold coronaviruses. Relatively few convalescent patients were included in the study, and early timepoints after natural infection were not analyzed. In convalescent patients, a median approximately 83% of post-vaccine SARS-CoV-2-reactive clones were detected only after vaccination, and vaccine-specific priming was suggested by this finding.

The trim is 2 bases for V and 3 bases for J, with a gap of 17 bases between the germline ends. Reading the germline V gene (reference sequence) gives CDR1 LNHDA and CDR2 SQIVND. From the cysteine up to the phenylalanine, the CDR3 has a length of 17 residues. Just CDR3 DNA is preserved here, 51 bases in frame from base 1. The time point tag for this specimen amounts to: late sampling 161 to 241 days after vaccination in three convalescent patients. In the paper's terms, the treatment or condition label means: approximately 11-day PBMC culture with coronavirus spike peptide pools or control peptides (ViraFEST assay). The ViraFEST assay, used in the study, expanded antigen-specific T cells with peptide pools and then identified the expanded clonotypes through TCR sequencing. The convalescent patients' positive SARS-CoV-2 PCR tests were from March to December 2020, which was before the Alpha, Beta and Delta variants emerged in the United States. Each well held about 1.8 million PBMCs cultured with around 10 ug/ml peptide pools in IMDM containing around 4.5% human AB serum and 9 to 10 IU/ml IL-2. On days 3 and 7, half of the culture medium was replaced with fresh IL-2-containing medium. CD4+ T cells were isolated after roughly 9 days of culture through negative selection using the EasySep CD4+ T cell isolation kit. Ficoll-Paque Plus gradient centrifugation was used to isolate PBMCs from whole blood, and the isolated PBMCs were then either used fresh or cryopreserved at -140C. Triplicate wells were generally used for each culture condition.

The input for sequencing was CD4+ T cells from blood, cultured in vitro, taken about 7 months after SARS-CoV-2 vaccination. The receptor comes from a human donor who had recovered from COVID-19. The chain links TRBV19 with TRBJ1-5, and possibly TRBD1, on 6 matching bases. In nucleotide form, the sequence is TGTGCCAGTAGTATATCGGGGGCGGGTGGTAACAATCAGCCCCAGCATTTT. This codes for CASSISGAGGNNQPQHF.